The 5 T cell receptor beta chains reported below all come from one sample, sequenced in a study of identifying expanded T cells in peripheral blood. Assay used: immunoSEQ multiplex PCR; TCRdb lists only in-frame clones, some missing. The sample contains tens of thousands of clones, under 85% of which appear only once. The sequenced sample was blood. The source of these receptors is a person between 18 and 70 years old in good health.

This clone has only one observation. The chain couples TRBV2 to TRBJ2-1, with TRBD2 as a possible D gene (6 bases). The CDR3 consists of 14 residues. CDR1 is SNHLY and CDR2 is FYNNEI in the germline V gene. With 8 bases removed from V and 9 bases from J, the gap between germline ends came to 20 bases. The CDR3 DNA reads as TGTGCCAGCTCCCGGGAAGTTTGGGGAGGTGAGCAGTTCTTC. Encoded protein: CASSREVWGGEQFF.

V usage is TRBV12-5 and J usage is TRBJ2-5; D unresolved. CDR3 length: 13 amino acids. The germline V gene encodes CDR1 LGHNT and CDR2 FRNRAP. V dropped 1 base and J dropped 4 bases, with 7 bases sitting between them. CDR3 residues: CASGLAPRETQYF. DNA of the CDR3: TGTGCTAGTGGTTTGGCGCCAAGAGAGACCCAGTACTTC.

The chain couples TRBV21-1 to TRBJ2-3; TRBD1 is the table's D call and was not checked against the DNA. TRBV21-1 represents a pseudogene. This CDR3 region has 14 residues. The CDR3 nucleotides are TGTGCCAGCAGCAAAGGGTCAGAACCCGATACGCAGTATTTT. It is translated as CASSKGSEPDTQYF.

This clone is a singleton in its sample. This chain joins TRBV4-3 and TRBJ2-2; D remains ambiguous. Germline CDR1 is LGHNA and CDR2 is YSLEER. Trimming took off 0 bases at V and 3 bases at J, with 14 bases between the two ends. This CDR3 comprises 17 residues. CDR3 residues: CASSQDANPRDTGELFF. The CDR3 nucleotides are TGCGCCAGCAGCCAAGATGCGAACCCTAGGGACACCGGGGAGCTGTTTTTT.

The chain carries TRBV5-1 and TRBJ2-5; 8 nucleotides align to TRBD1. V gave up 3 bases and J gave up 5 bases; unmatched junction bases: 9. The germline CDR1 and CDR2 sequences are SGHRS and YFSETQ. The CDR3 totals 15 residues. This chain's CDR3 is CASSYGTGILETQYF. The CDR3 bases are TGCGCCAGCAGCTACGGGACAGGCATTTTGGAGACCCAGTACTTC.